This entry is about one TCR beta chain. Its antigen is still unknown. No much larger clonotype is one base removed from it; base qualities were not supplied. The CDR3 contains 15 residues, cysteine and phenylalanine counted. The kept DNA is CDR3 alone, 45 bases in frame from the first base. From V the trimming removes 5 bases and from J it removes 8 bases, while the gene matches leave 14 bases of the junction unaccounted for. Reading the germline V gene gives CDR1 MNHEY and CDR2 SVGAGI. Ficoll-Paque density gradient centrifugation was the method used to isolate PBMCs. The data belong to a study of T-cell memory formation after mild COVID-19 (dated by TCRdb to about 2021). Background on the whole study: TCR sequence clusters from the two donors were largely donor specific. Two young, previously healthy adult volunteers, one female and one male, were included in the cohort. T-cell clones expanding and contracting after mild COVID-19 in a couple of donors were tracked by longitudinal TCRalpha and TCRbeta repertoire sequencing. Results the study describes overall, beyond this receptor: SARS-CoV-2 specificity of the second-wave clones peaking on day 37 was not confirmed. From day 15 to 85, contracting clones showed balanced CD4/CD8 phenotypes, whereas a second wave of clones that expanded from day 15 to 37 leaned towards CD4+. The study covered only a couple of mild cases, and larger cohorts including severe cases with pre-infection samples were considered necessary. Contracting CD4+ clones were found mainly in CM and EM memory subsets, while CD8+ clones were enriched in EMRA. Some responding clones were found in pre-infection memory, which suggests that pre-existing cross-reactive memory T cells took part in the SARS-CoV-2 response.

Sequencing was performed on an Illumina NovaSeq 6000. TCRalpha and TCRbeta cDNA libraries were built by 5'RACE with constant-segment primers, adding sample barcodes and unique molecular identifiers. Trizol reagent was used to extract RNA from every sample. The libraries were amplified in two PCR steps, and the second step added a second sample barcode and Illumina TruSeq adapters. Libraries were sequenced on an Illumina NovaSeq with 2 x 150 bp paired-end reads. Regarding the original processing steps: Reads were demultiplexed and collapsed into UMI-guided consensus sequences with migec v1.2.7. With mixcr v2.1.11, UMI consensuses were aligned to TRA and TRB V and J templates and assembled into clonotypes. Expanded or contracted clonotypes were those called significant by both edgeR and NoisET, with noise models trained on biological replicates. edgeR calls used a false discovery rate-adjusted p below 0.01 and a log2 fold-change threshold of 1. PCA with hierarchical clustering of max-normalized trajectories of the 1000 most abundant clonotypes was used as exploratory dynamics analysis. The CD4 or CD8 phenotype of responding clones was assigned using the separately sequenced CD4+ and CD8+ repertoires. The public sequencing data were trimmed at Q25 with fastp and processed into clonotypes with MiXCR by TCRdb, which kept only in-frame beta chains. Rows merge per CDR3 protein into single entries with the most common DNA and genes. The V and J calls were not made by the authors but by TCRdb's processing. In all, the sample holds 350,000 to 450,000 distinct CDR3 sequences, and around 15% of those were seen once. About 22% of the sample is held by the ten biggest clonotypes.

The sequence derives from a man aged 18-30 years who had mild COVID-19 (a few samples of this study predate the infection). The sample titles of this study are shuffled in the database, so cell type and time point are left out; the donor was told from shared clones. Sequencing input: PBMCs or a T cell subset sorted from them (not recorded which). The receptor chain draws on TRBV6-5 and TRBJ1-2; 7 bases in the middle match TRBD1. This receptor has the CDR3 CASSIDPGQAKGYTF. The DNA sequence is given as TGTGCCAGCAGTATAGACCCTGGACAGGCGAAGGGCTACACCTTC.